This T cell receptor (beta chain) was sequenced in a study of CD8 T cells in Susac syndrome. This CDR3 has 16 residues. Per the germline V gene, CDR1 is MNHNY and CDR2 is SVGAGI (reference sequence). Deletions cut 8 bases from V and 1 base from J, with 17 bases between. Sequencing of TCR beta was performed on blood CD8+ T cells and on blood CD4+ T cells. Multiple sclerosis controls were treatment-naive patients with stable or active relapsing-remitting disease. It was with random hexamers that roughly 0.5 to 1 ug RNA was reverse transcribed. TCRdb reprocessed the immunoSEQ multiplex PCR reads with MiXCR, giving one entry per CDR3 protein. Of over 300,000 distinct CDR3 sequences listed, approximately 90% are singletons.

This rearrangement joins TRBV6-6 to TRBJ2-2; tentative D call: TRBD2 (6 bases). This TCR derives from a human donor with multiple sclerosis. Sequencing was done on a sample of CD4+ T cells from PBMCs. CDR3 DNA: TGTGCCAGCGGGAGTGGCGGGGCCTGGAACACCGGGGAGCTGTTTTTT. Its protein is CASGSGGAWNTGELFF.